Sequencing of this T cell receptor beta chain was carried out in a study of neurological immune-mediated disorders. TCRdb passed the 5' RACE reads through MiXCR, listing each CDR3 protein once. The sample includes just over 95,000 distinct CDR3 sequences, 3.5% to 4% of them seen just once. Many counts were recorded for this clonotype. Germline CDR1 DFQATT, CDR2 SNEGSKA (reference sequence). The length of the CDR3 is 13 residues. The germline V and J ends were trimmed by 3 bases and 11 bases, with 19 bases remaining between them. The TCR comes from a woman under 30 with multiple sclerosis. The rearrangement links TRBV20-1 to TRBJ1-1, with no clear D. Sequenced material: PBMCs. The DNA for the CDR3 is TGCAGTGCTAGTAACACCAACTCTGTCGATGCTTTCTTT. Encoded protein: CSASNTNSVDAFF.